This note documents a single T cell receptor (beta chain) sequence. This sample is part of a study of blood T cell repertoires in COVID-19. The V gene end was trimmed by 4 bases and the J gene end by 6 bases; junction bases not matched to a gene: 10. Germline V gene sequence: CDR1 SGHRS, CDR2 YFSETQ. There are 15 residues in the CDR3. The repertoire was sequenced with immunoSEQ multiplex PCR; TCRdb's copy has only in-frame clones and lacks some. Of some 320,000 clones listed, around 90% are singletons. This chain uses TRBV5-1 with TRBJ2-1; 7 bases match TRBD2. Sequenced sample: PBMCs or T cells enriched from blood (not recorded which). This sequence was found in a man aged 60 to 75 who had recovered from COVID-19. In DNA, the CDR3 is TGCGCCAGCAGCGGGGTTGCGGGAGTTACCAATGAGCAGTTCTTC. It is translated as CASSGVAGVTNEQFF.